This T cell receptor beta chain was captured by sequencing in a study of control samples from healthy donors and cancer patients. V lost 1 base and J 7 bases, leaving 13 bases between the germline ends. The V gene's germline CDR1 is LNHDA and CDR2 SQIVND (reference sequence). This CDR3 is built from 15 residues. Profiled with immunoSEQ multiplex PCR; TCRdb holds only in-frame clones, not every one. The table has about 76,000 clones, 89% seen once. The clonotype was recovered from a woman aged 50 to 60 with colorectal cancer. Sequenced input: PBMCs. J is TRBJ1-4 and V is TRBV19; possible D gene TRBD1, 6 bases. The CDR3 is CASSIAQGSIEKLFF. The CDR3 bases are TGTGCCAGTAGTATAGCCCAGGGGAGTATTGAAAAACTGTTTTTT.